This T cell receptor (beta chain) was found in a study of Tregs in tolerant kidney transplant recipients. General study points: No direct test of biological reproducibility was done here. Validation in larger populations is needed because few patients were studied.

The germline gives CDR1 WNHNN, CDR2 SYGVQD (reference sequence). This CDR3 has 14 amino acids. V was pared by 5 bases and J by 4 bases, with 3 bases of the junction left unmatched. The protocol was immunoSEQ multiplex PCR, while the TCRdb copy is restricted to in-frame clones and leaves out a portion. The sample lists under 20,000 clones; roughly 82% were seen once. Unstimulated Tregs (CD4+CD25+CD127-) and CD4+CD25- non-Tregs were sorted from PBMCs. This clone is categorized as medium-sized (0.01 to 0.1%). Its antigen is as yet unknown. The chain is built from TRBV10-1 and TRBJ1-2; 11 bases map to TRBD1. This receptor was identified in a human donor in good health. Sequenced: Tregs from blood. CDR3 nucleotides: TGCGCCAGCAGTCCCGGACAGGGGGCCTATGGCTACACCTTC. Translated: CASSPGQGAYGYTF.